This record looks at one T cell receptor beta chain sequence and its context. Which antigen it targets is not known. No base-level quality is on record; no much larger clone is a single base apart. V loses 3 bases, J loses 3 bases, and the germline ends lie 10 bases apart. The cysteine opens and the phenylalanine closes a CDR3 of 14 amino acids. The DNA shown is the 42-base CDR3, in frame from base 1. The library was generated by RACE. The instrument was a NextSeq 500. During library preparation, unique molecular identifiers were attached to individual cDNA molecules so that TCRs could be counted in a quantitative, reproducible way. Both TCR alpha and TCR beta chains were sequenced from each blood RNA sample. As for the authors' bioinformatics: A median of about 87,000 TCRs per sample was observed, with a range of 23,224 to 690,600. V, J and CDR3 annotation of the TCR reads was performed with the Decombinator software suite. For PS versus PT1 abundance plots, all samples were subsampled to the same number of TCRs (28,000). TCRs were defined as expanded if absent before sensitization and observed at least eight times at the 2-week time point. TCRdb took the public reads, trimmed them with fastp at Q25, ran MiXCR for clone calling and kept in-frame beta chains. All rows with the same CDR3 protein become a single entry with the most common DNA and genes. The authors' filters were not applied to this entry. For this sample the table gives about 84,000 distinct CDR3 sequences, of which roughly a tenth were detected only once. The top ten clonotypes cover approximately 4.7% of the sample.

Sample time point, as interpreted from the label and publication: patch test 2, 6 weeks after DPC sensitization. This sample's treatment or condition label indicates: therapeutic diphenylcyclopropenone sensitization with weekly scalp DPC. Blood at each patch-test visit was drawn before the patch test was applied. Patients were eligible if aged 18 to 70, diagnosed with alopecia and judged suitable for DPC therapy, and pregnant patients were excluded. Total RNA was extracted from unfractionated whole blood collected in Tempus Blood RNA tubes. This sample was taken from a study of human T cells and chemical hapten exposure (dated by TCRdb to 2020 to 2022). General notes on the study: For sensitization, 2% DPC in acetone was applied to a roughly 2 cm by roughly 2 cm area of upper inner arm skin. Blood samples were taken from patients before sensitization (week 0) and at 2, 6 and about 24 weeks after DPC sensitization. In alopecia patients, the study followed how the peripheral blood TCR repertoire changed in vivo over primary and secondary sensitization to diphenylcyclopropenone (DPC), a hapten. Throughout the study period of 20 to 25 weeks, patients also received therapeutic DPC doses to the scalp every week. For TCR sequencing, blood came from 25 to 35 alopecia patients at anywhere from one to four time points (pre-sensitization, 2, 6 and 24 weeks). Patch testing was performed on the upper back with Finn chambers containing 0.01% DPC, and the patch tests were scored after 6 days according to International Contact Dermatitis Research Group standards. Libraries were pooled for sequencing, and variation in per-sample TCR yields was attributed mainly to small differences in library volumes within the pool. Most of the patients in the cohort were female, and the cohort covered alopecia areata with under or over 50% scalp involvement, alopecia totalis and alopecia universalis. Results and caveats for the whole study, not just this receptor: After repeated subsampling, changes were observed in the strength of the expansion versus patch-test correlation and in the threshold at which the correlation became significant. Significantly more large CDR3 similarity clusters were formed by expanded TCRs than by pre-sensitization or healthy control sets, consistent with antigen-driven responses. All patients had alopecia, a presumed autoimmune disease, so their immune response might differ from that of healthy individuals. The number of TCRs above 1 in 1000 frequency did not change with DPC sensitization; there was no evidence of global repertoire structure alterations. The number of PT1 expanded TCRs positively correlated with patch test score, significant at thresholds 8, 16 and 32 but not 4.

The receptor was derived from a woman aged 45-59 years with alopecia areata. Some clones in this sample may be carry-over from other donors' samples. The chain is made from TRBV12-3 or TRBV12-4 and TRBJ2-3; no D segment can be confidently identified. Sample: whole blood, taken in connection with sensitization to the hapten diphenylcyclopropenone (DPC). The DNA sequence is TGTGCCAGCAGTTTTGAACAGCGAACAGATACGCAGTATTTT. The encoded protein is CASSFEQRTDTQYF.